This TCR beta chain was sequenced in a study of T cells in women clearing cervical HPV infection. The method was immunoSEQ multiplex PCR; TCRdb's version includes in-frame clones alone and lacks a portion of them. The sample features tens of thousands of clones, with more than 1% in its top ten. Study results and limitations: Repertoire richness, not evenness, was significantly elevated in CIN3+ cases versus controls. Richness plus V gene abundances separated cases from controls with AUC around 0.79.

Dot-blot hybridization genotyped cervical HPV amplified with MY09/MY11 PCR. V was clipped by 2 bases and J by 0 bases, with 10 bases between them. The CDR3 spans 16 residues. The germline gives CDR1 KGHSH, CDR2 LQKENI. Regarding this clone: Its target is not known. Read sequence stops 3 residues before the CDR3 end, and the germline J gene provides the missing end.

The sample taken for sequencing was blood buffy coat. This receptor was identified in a woman between 18 and 69 years old with a cervical HPV16 infection that either progressed to CIN3+ or cleared (not recorded which). The V call is TRBV18, the J call TRBJ2-2, with a possible D match to TRBD2 (6 bases). The sequenced part of the CDR3 DNA is TGTGCCAGCTCACCAAGGGCGGGGACGAACACCGGGGAG. As protein: CASSPRAGTNTGE. The CDR3, in full, reads CASSPRAGTNTGELFF.